This is a list of T cell receptor beta chains from one sample in a study of T cell responses to AZD1222 COVID-19 vaccine. Assay: immunoSEQ multiplex PCR; the TCRdb copy retains only in-frame clones and omits some. Of roughly 180,000 clones listed, around 90% were seen once; the top ten hold approximately 1.3%. The specimen was peripheral blood, collected 28 days after the second AZD1222 dose. Every receptor here comes from an adult who received the AZD1222 COVID-19 vaccine. The CDR3 runs from the conserved cysteine through the conserved F or W. The D gene is left open where the match is weak. Clone size appears in some rows only: once, few, many, or a class for an expanded clone.

j_call d_call clone_size v_call cdr3_nt cdr3_aa
TRBJ2-2 TRBD1 few TRBV4-3 TGCGCCAGCAGCCAAGATTGGGACAGGGTGAGCGGGGAGCTGTTTTTT CASSQDWDRVSGELFF
TRBJ1-1 . . TRBV19 TGTGCCAGTAGTATAGCCGTGAACACTGAAGCTTTCTTT CASSIAVNTEAFF
TRBJ1-2 TRBD1 . TRBV5-1 TGCGCCAGCAGCTTGGCCGGGGACAGGGACTACACCTTC CASSLAGDRDYTF
TRBJ1-1 . . TRBV12-3/TRBV12-4 TGTGCCAGCAGTTTCAAAGGGGCGGCTTTCTTT CASSFKGAAFF
TRBJ1-6 . . TRBV18 TGTGCCAGCTCCCCGAGCTCCTATAATTCACCCCTCCACTTT CASSPSSYNSPLHF
TRBJ2-7 TRBD2 . TRBV7-2 TGTGCCAGCAGCTTCGGGACTAGCGGGAGATTTAAGGAGCAGTACTTC CASSFGTSGRFKEQYF
TRBJ2-4 . . TRBV3-1/TRBV3-2 TGTGCCAGCAGCCCCAATCAGGGGGCCAAAAACATTCAGTACTTC CASSPNQGAKNIQYF
TRBJ2-5 TRBD2 . TRBV9 TGTGCCAGCAGCGTAGGGGGACTAGAAAAGACCCAGTACTTC CASSVGGLEKTQYF
TRBJ1-4 . . TRBV5-1 TGCGCCAGCAGCCTCCAGGACGGTAATGAAAAACTGTTTTTT CASSLQDGNEKLFF
TRBJ2-5 . . TRBV5-4 TGTGCCAGCAGCTTGGAGCAGGGAGAGACCCAGTACTTC CASSLEQGETQYF
TRBJ2-4 . . TRBV27 TGTGCCAGCCGGGGACGGATAAACATTCAGTACTTC CASRGRINIQYF
TRBJ1-1 . . TRBV28 TGTGCCAGGGGGCGCAACACTGAAGCTTTCTTT CARGRNTEAFF
TRBJ1-2 . . TRBV27 TGTGCCAGCAGTTTCGTCCGGGGAGGGAACTATGGCTACACCTTC CASSFVRGGNYGYTF
TRBJ1-3 . . TRBV4-3 TGCGCCAGCAGCCAAGCCGCCACGATATCTGGAAACACCATATATTTT CASSQAATISGNTIYF
TRBJ2-7 TRBD2 once TRBV7-9 TGTGCCAGCAGCTTAGGGACGGGAGGGCTGGAGGAGCAGTACTTC CASSLGTGGLEEQYF
TRBJ1-1 . once TRBV27 TGTGCCAGCAGTCCCTGGGGGAGATCGAAAACTGAAGCTTTCTTT CASSPWGRSKTEAFF
TRBJ1-1 . . TRBV1 TGCACCAGCAGCCGTATCCTTGGGGCTTTCTTT CTSSRILGAFF